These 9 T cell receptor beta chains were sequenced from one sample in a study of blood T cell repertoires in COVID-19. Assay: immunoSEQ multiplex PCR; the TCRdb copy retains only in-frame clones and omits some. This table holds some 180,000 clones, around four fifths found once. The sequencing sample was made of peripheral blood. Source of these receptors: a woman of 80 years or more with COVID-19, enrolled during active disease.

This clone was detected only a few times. Here the CDR3 reads CASSLGAAGLKTSNEKLFF. Here the CDR3 DNA reads TGCGCCAGCAGCTTGGGGGCGGCAGGGCTTAAGACGTCTAATGAAAAACTGTTTTTT. The gene calls are TRBV5-1 and TRBJ1-4; D may be TRBD1 (5 bases). CDR3 length: 19 amino acids. Trimming shortened V by 0 bases and J by 3 bases, and 21 bases separated the two germline ends. Per the germline V gene, CDR1 is SGHRS and CDR2 is YFSETQ.

CDR3 DNA sequence: TGTGCCACCGCGAGGACAGCATGGACAGATACGCAGTATTTT. It specifies CATARTAWTDTQYF. This chain uses TRBV10-3 with TRBJ2-3; D may be TRBD1 (6 bases). The CDR3 totals 14 residues. CDR1 and CDR2 (germline): ENHRY, SYGVKD. With 10 bases removed from V and 3 bases from J, the gap between germline ends came to 17 bases.

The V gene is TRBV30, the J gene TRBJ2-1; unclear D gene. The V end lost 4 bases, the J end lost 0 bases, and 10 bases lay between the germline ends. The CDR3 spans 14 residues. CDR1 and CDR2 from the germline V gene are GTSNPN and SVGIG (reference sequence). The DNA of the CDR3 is TGTGCCTGGAATGGCAAAAACTCCTACAATGAGCAGTTCTTC. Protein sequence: CAWNGKNSYNEQFF.

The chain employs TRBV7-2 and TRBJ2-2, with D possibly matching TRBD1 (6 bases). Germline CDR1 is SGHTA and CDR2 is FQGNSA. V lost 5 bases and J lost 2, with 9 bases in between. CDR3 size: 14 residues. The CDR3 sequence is CASSHRVNTGELFF. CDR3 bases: TGTGCCAGCAGCCACAGGGTAAACACCGGGGAGCTGTTTTTT.

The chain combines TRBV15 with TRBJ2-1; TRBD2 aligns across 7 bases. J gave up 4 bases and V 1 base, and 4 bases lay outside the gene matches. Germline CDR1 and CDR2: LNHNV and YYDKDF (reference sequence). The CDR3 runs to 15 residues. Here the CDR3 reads CATSRAASGYNEQFF. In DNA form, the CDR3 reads TGTGCCACCAGCAGAGCGGCTAGCGGTTACAATGAGCAGTTCTTC.

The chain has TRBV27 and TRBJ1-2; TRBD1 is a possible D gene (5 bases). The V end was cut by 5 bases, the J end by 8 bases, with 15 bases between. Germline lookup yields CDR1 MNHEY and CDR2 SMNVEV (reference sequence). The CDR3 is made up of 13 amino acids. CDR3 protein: CASSRGVGGGYTF. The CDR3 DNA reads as TGTGCCAGCAGTCGGGGGGTAGGAGGCGGCTACACCTTC.

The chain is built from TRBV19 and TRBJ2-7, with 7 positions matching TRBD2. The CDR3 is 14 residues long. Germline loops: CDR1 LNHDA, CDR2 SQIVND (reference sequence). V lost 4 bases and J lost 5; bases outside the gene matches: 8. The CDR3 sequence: CASSRRGSPNEQYF. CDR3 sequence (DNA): TGTGCCAGTAGTAGGCGCGGGAGTCCTAACGAGCAGTACTTC.

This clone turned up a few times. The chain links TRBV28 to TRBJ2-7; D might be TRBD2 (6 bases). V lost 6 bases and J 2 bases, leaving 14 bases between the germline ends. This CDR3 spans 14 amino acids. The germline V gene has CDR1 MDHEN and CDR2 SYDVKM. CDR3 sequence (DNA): TGTGCCAGCAGAGGTTCGGGGGTCGCCTACGAGCAGTACTTC. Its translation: CASRGSGVAYEQYF.

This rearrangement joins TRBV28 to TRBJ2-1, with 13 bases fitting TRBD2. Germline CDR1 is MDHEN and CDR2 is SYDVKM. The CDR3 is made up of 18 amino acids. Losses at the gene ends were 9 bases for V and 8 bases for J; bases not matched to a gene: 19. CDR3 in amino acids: CASTRGATGLAGAHEQFF. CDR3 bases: TGTGCCAGTACCCGGGGGGCGACAGGACTAGCGGGAGCTCATGAGCAGTTCTTC.